The clone carrying this T cell receptor beta chain was detected a few times. This sample is part of a study of T-cell reconstitution after alpha-beta-depleted transplantation in children. A library of TCRbeta sequences, prepared with unique molecular identifiers, was generated. TCRdb re-derived calls from the PCR reads in MiXCR, one entry per CDR3 protein. This sample has 75,000 to 90,000 distinct CDR3 sequences, with 14% found just once. The sample in question was PBMCs, mostly from graft donor cells, obtained 180 days after TCRalphabeta/CD19-depleted stem cell transplant. This TCR derives from a male patient between 2 and 10 years old who had a stem cell transplant for acute lymphoblastic leukemia, so the T cells may come from the graft donor.

CDR3 coding DNA: TGTGCCAGCAGTTTCTTGGTTGTAAATGAGCAGTTCTTC. This gives the protein CASSFLVVNEQFF. The gene calls are TRBV12-3 or TRBV12-4 and TRBJ2-1, with unresolved D. The CDR3 is made up of 13 amino acids. The germline V and J ends were trimmed by 3 bases and 7 bases, with 10 bases remaining between them.